This paragraph covers one T cell receptor beta chain sequence. The clone's antigen remains unknown. Within one base of it there is no much larger clone, and no base qualities were kept. The germline V gene (reference sequence) supplies CDR1 MNHNY and CDR2 SVGAGI. V gives up 7 bases and J gives up 3 bases, and the segment between their germline ends measures 19 bases. Reading from cysteine to phenylalanine, the CDR3 counts 16 amino acids. The kept DNA is CDR3 alone, 48 bases in frame from the first base. The data derive from a study of blood T cell repertoires in COVID-19 (dated by TCRdb to 2018 to 2021). Regarding the study in general: Samples from collaborators originated in the United States, Italy and Spain and spanned both the acute and convalescent phases of COVID-19. Where available, HLA class I and class II types were obtained from metadata supplied by the sample provider rather than from assay-based typing. Samples came from the ongoing ImmuneRACE study (first 160 participants) plus 1,254 subjects from 6 global collaborators. The prospective study material was composed of cDNA or gDNA derived from T cells, B-cell-depleted T cells, or PBMCs. The dataset comprised deeply sampled blood TCRbeta repertoires from subjects exposed to, actively infected with, or recovered from COVID-19. The repertoires were released in a freely available public database meant as a resource for research on the immune response to SARS-CoV-2. Nearly every sample came with metadata listing a de-identified subject ID, COVID-19 status, age in years and sex. Study-wide conclusions, independent of this receptor: The quantity of clinical and demographic metadata differed by source and by participant and was supplied without curation.

In Seattle, one collaborating source enrolled patients while the infection was active and tracked those patients longitudinally over the course of disease. Each collaborating institution followed its own protocols to collect whole blood in K2EDTA tubes. For TCRbeta analysis, collaborators shipped samples as frozen whole blood, isolated PBMCs, or DNA extracted from either of those sample types. TCRbeta CDR3 regions were amplified from genomic DNA by means of the immunoSEQ Assay, a bias-controlled multiplex PCR. The published analysis was carried out like this. Nucleated cell counts per sample were estimated from amplification of reference gene primers within the assay. Sequence reads were collapsed and filtered to measure the absolute abundance of every unique TCRbeta CDR3 rearrangement. For each sample, productive Simpson clonality was calculated by taking the square root of Simpson's diversity index across productive rearrangements. Sourced from immuneACCESS, this table was stored by TCRdb with only in-frame sequences that have V and J called. A share of the clones is absent; for the studies checked, an unresolved V gene accounts for under half, and the remainder has no known explanation. V and J calls and clone size are given by that table; D and trimming were obtained from the DNA. A total of 100,000 to 150,000 clones appear in this sample, approximately 85% of them only once. 2.5% to 3.5% of the sample is taken by the ten largest.

The chain employs TRBV6-6 and TRBJ1-5, and perhaps TRBD1 as D gene, on 6 matching bases. The sequence was collected from a woman older than 75 with COVID-19, enrolled during active disease. The sample taken for sequencing was peripheral blood. The DNA sequence is TGTGCCAGCACTCAAGTCCGGGGACAATACAATCAGCCCCAGCATTTT. Its coded protein is CASTQVRGQYNQPQHF.